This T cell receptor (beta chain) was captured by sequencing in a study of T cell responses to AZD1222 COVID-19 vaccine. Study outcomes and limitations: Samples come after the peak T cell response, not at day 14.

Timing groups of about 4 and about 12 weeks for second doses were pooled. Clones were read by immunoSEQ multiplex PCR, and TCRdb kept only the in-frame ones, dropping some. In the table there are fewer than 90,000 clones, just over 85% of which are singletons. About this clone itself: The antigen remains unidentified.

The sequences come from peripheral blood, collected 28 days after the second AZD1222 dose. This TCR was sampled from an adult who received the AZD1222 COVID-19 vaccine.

The CDR3 coding sequence is TGTGCCAGTAGTGACGGAAGAAATAACTATGGCTACACCTTC. Amino acid sequence: CASSDGRNNYGYTF. The chain uses TRBV19 and TRBJ1-2; D gene unclear. The germline gives CDR1 LNHDA, CDR2 SQIVND (reference sequence). V gave up 5 bases and J gave up 1 base, with 11 bases separating them. The CDR3 extends over 14 amino acids.